The 5 T cell receptor beta chains in this list originate from one sample, sequenced in a study of blood T cell repertoires in COVID-19. Libraries were prepared by immunoSEQ multiplex PCR; TCRdb keeps only in-frame clonotypes and omits some of them. The top ten hold approximately 1.2% of the sample, which has about 380,000 clones, 70% to 90% seen once. Specimen: PBMCs or T cells enriched from blood (not recorded which). The receptors stem from a young woman who had recovered from COVID-19.

The V and J genes are TRBV9 and TRBJ2-2; D remains unclear. The CDR3 sequence is 13 residues long. Germline lookup yields CDR1 SGDLS and CDR2 YYNGEE. The germline V and J ends were trimmed by 1 base and 4 bases, with 5 bases remaining between them. In DNA form, the CDR3 reads TGTGCCAGCAGCGTATACGGCACCGGGGAGCTGTTTTTT. Translated, it gives CASSVYGTGELFF.

This sequence joins TRBV29-1 and TRBJ1-2; D ambiguous. The length of the CDR3 is 13 residues. CDR1 SQVTM and CDR2 ANQGSEA come from the germline V gene. Trimming shortened V by 4 bases and J by 4 bases, and 13 bases separated the two germline ends. CDR3 loop: CSVAGLIPYGYTF. The CDR3 nucleotides are TGCAGCGTTGCGGGTCTCATTCCCTATGGCTACACCTTC.

In nucleotides, the CDR3 is TGCAGCGCATTTGAGGGTGGCTACACCTTC. It encodes CSAFEGGYTF. The chain recombines TRBV29-1 with TRBJ1-2; D gene unclear. The CDR3 spans 10 residues. Germline-derived CDR1 and CDR2 are SQVTM and ANQGSEA. Deletions cut 7 bases from V and 7 bases from J, with 10 bases between.

The chain couples TRBV5-1 to TRBJ1-1; D may be TRBD1 (5 bases). Looked up from germline, CDR1 is SGHRS and CDR2 is YFSETQ. With 0 bases removed from V and 1 base from J, the gap between germline ends came to 7 bases. The CDR3 has 14 amino acids. Here the CDR3 reads CASSLDGQNTEAFF. The CDR3 bases are TGCGCCAGCAGCTTGGACGGACAGAACACTGAAGCTTTCTTT. Full variable domain (missing parts from reference TRBV5-1 and TRBJ1-1): KAGVTQTPRYLIKTRGQQVTLSCSPISGHRSVSWYQQTPGQGLQFLFEYFSETQRNKGNFPGRFSGRQFSNSRSEMNVSTLELGDSALYLCASSLDGQNTEAFFGQGTRLTVV.

The V call is TRBV28, the J call TRBJ2-7, with 8 bases lining up with TRBD1. Germline CDR1 and CDR2: MDHEN and SYDVKM. The CDR3 is 12 residues long. Trimming at V came to 6 bases and at J to 6 bases, leaving 4 bases not matched to a gene. CDR3 sequence (DNA): TGTGCCAGCAGCCGACAGGGGACCGAGCAGTACTTC. Translating it yields CASSRQGTEQYF.